The sequence of this TCR beta chain was determined in a study of T cells in women clearing cervical HPV infection. On this clone: Its antigen is currently unknown. The CDR3 end is not reached by the read, which stops 3 residues before it; the germline J gene fills it in.

V was clipped by 5 bases and J by 7 bases; unmatched bases: 10. Germline V CDR1 and CDR2: SGHAT, FQNNGV. The CDR3 totals 15 residues. The repertoire was sequenced with immunoSEQ multiplex PCR; TCRdb's copy has only in-frame clones and lacks some. Recorded for this sample: tens of thousands of clones. Study-level results: Timing of associations relative to infection is unclear; T-cell subsets were not isolated. Controls had more TRBV6-7 (approximately 0.15%) than cases (about 0.11%).

Sequences were obtained from blood buffy coat. This TCR was recovered from a woman aged 18-69 years with a cervical HPV16 infection that either progressed to CIN3+ or cleared (not recorded which). J is TRBJ2-1 and V is TRBV11-2; 8 nucleotides match TRBD2. The DNA read from the CDR3 is TGTGCCAGCAGCGACCATGGACTAGCTCAGAATGAG. It encodes CASSDHGLAQNE. The full CDR3 protein reads CASSDHGLAQNEQFF.